The clone carrying this TCR beta chain was detected a few times. Its target is not known. Using RNA transcripts as the source, TCR beta CDR3 regions were amplified. HTBI primers were the set used in a first-round RT-PCR of the TCR CDR3. TCRdb used MiXCR to reprocess the multiplex PCR reads, holding one entry per CDR3 protein. The table includes roughly 500,000 distinct CDR3 sequences, around a fifth detected once. This record belongs to a study of T cells in Graves' hyperthyroidism and ophthalmopathy. General observations from the study: Median prediction lead before ophthalmopathy onset was 6.5 months with the model.

CDR1 and CDR2 from the germline V gene are MNHNS and SASEGT. Trimming cost V 7 bases and J 7 bases; bases outside gene matches: 15. The CDR3 covers 15 residues. The J gene is TRBJ2-7, the V gene TRBV6-1; 8 positions agree with TRBD2. The clonotype comes from a woman aged 70 to 79 with Graves' ophthalmopathy. Sequenced: blood. The CDR3 nucleotides are TGTGCCAGCAAACAACGGGGGGGACTAAAGGAAGAGCAGTACTTC. Protein: CASKQRGGLKEEQYF.